This TCR beta chain was obtained from a study of cytomegalovirus exposure and HLA in healthy donors. 13 Jbeta primers and 60 Vbeta primers were used for the PCR. Assay used: immunoSEQ multiplex PCR; TCRdb lists only in-frame clones, some missing. The table lists 40,000 to 55,000 clones. The sample was PBMCs. The receptor was derived from a male donor in good health and CMV-seropositive.

The CDR3 nucleotides read TGTGCCAGCAGCTTAACTGCCTCACCGGGGGACGAGCAGTACTTC. This translates into CASSLTASPGDEQYF. This chain joins TRBV7-3 and TRBJ2-7, with D possibly TRBD2 on 6 matching bases. CDR3 length equals 15 residues. Germline-derived CDR1 and CDR2 are SGHTA and FQGTGA. The V and J ends lost 0 bases and 5 bases respectively, with 14 bases between them.